The TCR beta chain under discussion was sequenced for a study of CD8+ T cells in alopecia areata. RNA was extracted and reverse transcribed into cDNA as the sequencing template. The data were produced by immunoSEQ multiplex PCR, yet TCRdb's version contains in-frame clones alone and is incomplete. The sample lists over 85,000 clones, roughly three fifths seen once, with about 16% in the top ten. The CDR3 is 15 amino acids. The germline CDR1 and CDR2 sequences are MGHRA and YSYEKL. Trimming took off 0 bases at V and 4 bases at J, with 12 bases between the two ends. Treatment given: oral pan-JAK inhibitor, 5-10 mg twice daily.

The sequence was obtained from a human donor with alopecia areata. The starting material was CD8+ T cells sorted from blood, obtained at week 4, from a patient treated with tofacitinib. The V call is TRBV4-1, the J call TRBJ1-2; no reliable D call. The CDR3: CASSQDRNRFYGYTF. As DNA, the CDR3 is TGCGCCAGCAGCCAAGATCGCAACAGATTCTATGGCTACACCTTC.